One sample yielded the 13 T cell receptor beta chains listed below, sequenced in a study of shared clonotypes between healthy human individuals. This table comes from immunoSEQ multiplex PCR, and its TCRdb copy is limited to in-frame clones, with some not included. The sample shows just over 2,000,000 clones, approximately 95% of them seen only once. Terminally differentiated effector memory CD45RA+ cells were excluded from the naive CD8 cells, which were CD45RO-negative and positively selected for CCR7. Sequenced: naive CD8+ T cells sorted from blood. These receptors originate from a man aged 18 to 30 in good health.

V usage is TRBV11-2 and J usage is TRBJ1-4; D might be TRBD1 (5 bases). Germline V gene lookup returns CDR1 SGHAT and CDR2 FQNNGV. This CDR3 is built from 15 residues. V was clipped by 5 bases and J by 7 bases, with 17 bases between them. The CDR3 protein is CASSPWGVGSEKLFF. DNA for the CDR3: TGTGCCAGCAGCCCGTGGGGGGTGGGGAGTGAAAAACTGTTTTTT.

This clone was seen a single time. The same CDR3 is also encoded by other DNA sequences in this sample. The gene calls are TRBV27 and TRBJ2-1, with D perhaps matching TRBD1 (5 bases). Germline loops: CDR1 MNHEY, CDR2 SMNVEV (reference sequence). Trimming left V 6 bases short and J 4 bases short, with 7 bases between. CDR3 size: 12 residues. The CDR3 nucleotides read TGTGCCAGCAGCCACAGGTACAATGAGCAGTTCTTC. It is translated as CASSHRYNEQFF.

The chain combines TRBV4-1 with TRBJ1-4, with D possibly matching TRBD1 (6 bases). The germline gives CDR1 MGHRA, CDR2 YSYEKL. The CDR3 consists of 16 residues. Trimming removed 1 base from V and 2 bases from J, with 11 bases in between. The CDR3 reads CASSQGGGWTNEKLFF. CDR3 nucleotides: TGCGCCAGCAGCCAAGGAGGGGGATGGACTAATGAAAAACTGTTTTTT.

A note on this clone: The sample holds other DNA sequences that translate to the same CDR3. The V gene is TRBV5-1, the J gene TRBJ2-7, with D unresolved. The length of the CDR3 is 13 residues. Between the trimmed V and J ends, which lost 0 bases and 3 bases, there was a span of 7 bases. Germline CDR1 and CDR2: SGHRS and YFSETQ. The CDR3 spells CASSLGSYYEQYF. DNA for the CDR3: TGCGCCAGCAGCTTGGGGTCTTACTACGAGCAGTACTTC.

The rearrangement joins TRBV25-1 to TRBJ2-3, with D possibly matching TRBD1 (6 bases). The CDR3 length is 17 residues. Germline-derived CDR1 and CDR2 are MGHDK and SYGVNS. With 5 bases removed from V and 0 bases from J, the gap between germline ends came to 18 bases. The CDR3: CASSPGRGGYSTDTQYF. CDR3 DNA sequence: TGTGCCAGCAGTCCCGGCAGGGGCGGCTACAGCACAGATACGCAGTATTTT.

A word on this clone: This sample also contains other DNA sequences that code for the same CDR3. The chain is built from TRBV19 and TRBJ2-7, with D perhaps assigned TRBD1 or TRBD2 (5 bases each). CDR1 LNHDA and CDR2 SQIVND come from the germline V gene (reference sequence). The CDR3 has 14 residues. Between the trimmed V and J ends, which lost 5 bases and 0 bases, there was a span of 11 bases. The CDR3, as DNA: TGTGCCAGTAGTCCGGGGACCGGCTCCTACGAGCAGTACTTC. Translated: CASSPGTGSYEQYF.

Comments on this clone: The sample holds other DNA sequences that translate to the same CDR3. The genes are TRBV5-6 and TRBJ2-3; no clear D gene. Trimming left V 4 bases short and J 5 bases short, with 8 bases between. The CDR3 consists of 12 residues. Germline loops: CDR1 SGHDT, CDR2 YYEEEE. CDR3 in amino acids: CASSPEGDTQYF. For the CDR3, the DNA is TGTGCCAGCAGCCCCGAAGGAGATACGCAGTATTTT.

The chain recombines TRBV9 with TRBJ2-5; 7 bases map to TRBD1. V lost 5 bases to trimming and J lost 1 base; unmatched junction nucleotides: 5. The CDR3 sequence is 14 residues long. The V gene's germline CDR1 is SGDLS and CDR2 YYNGEE. For the CDR3, the DNA is TGTGCCAGCAGTAGACAGGGTAGCCAAGAGACCCAGTACTTC. Its translation: CASSRQGSQETQYF.

Comment on this clone: The sample contains more than one DNA sequence encoding this CDR3. The chain joins TRBV9 to TRBJ2-7; 9 bases agree with TRBD2. CDR1 is SGDLS, CDR2 YYNGEE, per germline. The CDR3 sequence is 15 residues long. V was pared by 0 bases and J by 2 bases, with 3 bases of the junction left unmatched. The CDR3 sequence: CASSVEAGGTYEQYF. DNA of the CDR3: TGTGCCAGCAGCGTAGAAGCGGGAGGAACCTACGAGCAGTACTTC.

This chain uses TRBV5-1 with TRBJ2-7, with no clear D. Germline V gene lookup returns CDR1 SGHRS and CDR2 YFSETQ. The V and J ends lost 3 bases and 7 bases respectively, with 32 bases between them. The CDR3 has 19 amino acids. CDR3 bases: TGCGCCAGCAGCTCGGAAGGTGGTCTGTCTTACTCACTGTCCGGGGAGCAGTACTTC. Its translation is CASSSEGGLSYSLSGEQYF.

The chain combines TRBV5-1 with TRBJ1-2; no firm D call. Germline CDR1 reads SGHRS; CDR2 reads YFSETQ. Deletions cut 4 bases from V and 2 bases from J, with 12 bases between. This CDR3 region has 14 residues. CDR3 in DNA: TGCGCCAGCAGCGGCGGCCTTGAGAACTATGGCTACACCTTC. Translation: CASSGGLENYGYTF.

This chain links TRBV7-9 with TRBJ2-3, with 10 nucleotides matching TRBD2. The germline V gene encodes CDR1 SEHNR and CDR2 FQNEAQ (reference sequence). This CDR3 comprises 17 residues. V lost 1 base to trimming and J lost 2 bases; unmatched junction nucleotides: 6. The CDR3, as DNA: TGTGCCAGCAGCTTAGGGGATAGCGGGGGGTACACAGATACGCAGTATTTT. This codes for CASSLGDSGGYTDTQYF.

The chain combines TRBV27 with TRBJ2-7; D ambiguous. This CDR3 comprises 14 residues. CDR1 is MNHEY, CDR2 SMNVEV, per germline (reference sequence). V was cut by 3 bases and J by 3 bases, with 12 bases left in between. In nucleotides, the CDR3 is TGTGCCAGCAGTTTGCATACCAAAATCTACGAGCAGTACTTC. Encoded protein: CASSLHTKIYEQYF.